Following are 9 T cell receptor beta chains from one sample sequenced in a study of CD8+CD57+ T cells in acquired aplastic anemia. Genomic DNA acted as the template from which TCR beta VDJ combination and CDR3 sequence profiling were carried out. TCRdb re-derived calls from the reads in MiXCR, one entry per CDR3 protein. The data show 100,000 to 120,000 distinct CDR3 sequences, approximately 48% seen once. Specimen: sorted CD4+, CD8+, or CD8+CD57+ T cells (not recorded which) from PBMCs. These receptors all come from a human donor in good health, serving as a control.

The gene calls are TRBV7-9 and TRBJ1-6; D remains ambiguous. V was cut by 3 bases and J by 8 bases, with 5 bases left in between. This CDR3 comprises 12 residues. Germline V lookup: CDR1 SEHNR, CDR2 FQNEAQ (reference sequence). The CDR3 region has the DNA TGTGCCAGCAGCTTGGTGGATTCACCCCTCCACTTT. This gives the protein CASSLVDSPLHF.

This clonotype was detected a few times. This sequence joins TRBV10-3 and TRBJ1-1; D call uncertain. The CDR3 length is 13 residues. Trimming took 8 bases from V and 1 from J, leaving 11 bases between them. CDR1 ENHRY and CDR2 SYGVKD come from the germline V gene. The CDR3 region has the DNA TGTGCCATCCAATCCCAGGCGAACACTGAAGCTTTCTTT. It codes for CAIQSQANTEAFF.

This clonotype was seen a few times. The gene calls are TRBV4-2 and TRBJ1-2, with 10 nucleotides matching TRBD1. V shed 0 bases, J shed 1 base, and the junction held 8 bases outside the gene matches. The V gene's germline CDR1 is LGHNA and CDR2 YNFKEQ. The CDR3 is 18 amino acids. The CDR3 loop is CASSQDSRTGGNNYGYTF. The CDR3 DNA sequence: TGTGCCAGCAGCCAAGATTCCCGGACAGGGGGAAATAACTATGGCTACACCTTC.

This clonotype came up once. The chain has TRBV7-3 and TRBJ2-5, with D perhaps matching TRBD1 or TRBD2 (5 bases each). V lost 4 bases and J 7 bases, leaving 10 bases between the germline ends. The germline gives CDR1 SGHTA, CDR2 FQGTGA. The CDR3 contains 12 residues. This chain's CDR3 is CASSWDDRTQYF. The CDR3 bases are TGTGCCAGCAGCTGGGACGATCGGACCCAGTACTTC. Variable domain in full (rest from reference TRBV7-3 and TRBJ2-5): GAGVSQTPSNKVTEKGKYVELRCDPISGHTALYWYRQSLGQGPEFLIYFQGTGAADDSGLPNDRFFAVRPEGSVSTLKIQRTERGDSAVYLCASSWDDRTQYFGPGTRLLVL.

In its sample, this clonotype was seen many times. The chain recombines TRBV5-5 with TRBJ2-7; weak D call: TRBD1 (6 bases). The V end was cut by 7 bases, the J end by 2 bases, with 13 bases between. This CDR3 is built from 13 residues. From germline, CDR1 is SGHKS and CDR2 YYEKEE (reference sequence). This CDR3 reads CASHGGSTYEQYF. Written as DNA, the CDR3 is TGTGCCAGCCATGGGGGCAGCACCTACGAGCAGTACTTC.

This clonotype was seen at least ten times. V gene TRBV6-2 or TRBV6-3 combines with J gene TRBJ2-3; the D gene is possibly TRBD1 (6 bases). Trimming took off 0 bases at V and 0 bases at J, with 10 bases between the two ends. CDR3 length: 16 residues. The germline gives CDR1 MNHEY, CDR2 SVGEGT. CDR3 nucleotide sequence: TGTGCCAGCAGTTACTCGTGGGGGCCGAGCACAGATACGCAGTATTTT. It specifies CASSYSWGPSTDTQYF.

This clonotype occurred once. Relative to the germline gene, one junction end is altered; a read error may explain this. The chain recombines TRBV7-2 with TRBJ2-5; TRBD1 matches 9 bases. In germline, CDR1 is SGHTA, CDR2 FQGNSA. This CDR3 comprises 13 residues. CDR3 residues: CVSSSGQGETQYF. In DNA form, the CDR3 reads TGTGTCAGCAGCTCGGGACAGGGAGAGACCCAGTACTTC. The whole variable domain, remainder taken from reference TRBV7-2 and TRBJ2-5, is GAGVSQSPSNKVTEKGKDVELRCDPISGHTALYWYRQSLGQGLEFLIYFQGNSAPDKSGLPSDRFSAERTGGSVSTLTIQRTQQEDSAVYLCVSSSGQGETQYFGPGTRLLVL.

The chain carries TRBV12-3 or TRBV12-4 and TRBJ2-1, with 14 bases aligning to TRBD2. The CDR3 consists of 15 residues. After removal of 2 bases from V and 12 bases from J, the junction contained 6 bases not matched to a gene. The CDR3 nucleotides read TGTGCCAGCAGTTTATCGACTAGCGGGGGGGTTGGGCAGTTCTTC. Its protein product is CASSLSTSGGVGQFF.

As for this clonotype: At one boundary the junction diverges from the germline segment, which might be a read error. Here the CDR3 DNA reads TGTGCTAGCAGCTTAGATGCCGGGGGCACCTACGAGCAGTACTTC. Encoded protein: CASSLDAGGTYEQYF. The V call is TRBV7-7, the J call TRBJ2-7; possibly TRBD1 or TRBD2 for D (6 bases each). The V gene's germline CDR1 is SSHAT and CDR2 FNYEAQ (reference sequence). This CDR3 spans 15 amino acids.